A single sample is the source of the 20 T cell receptor beta chains below, sequenced in a study of T cells in Graves' hyperthyroidism and ophthalmopathy. TCR beta CDR3 region amplification was performed from RNA transcripts. HTBI primers were employed in a first-round RT-PCR of the TCR CDR3. TCRdb reprocessed the multiplex PCR reads via MiXCR and lists one record per CDR3 protein. The data contain around 200,000 distinct CDR3 sequences, 17% of them singletons. Sequences were obtained from blood. The receptor source for this set is a woman aged 45-59 years with Graves' hyperthyroidism.

This clonotype has ten or more counts. The chain is built from TRBV7-2 and TRBJ1-1, with a weak D call TRBD1 (5 bases). CDR3 length equals 15 residues. V lost 3 bases to trimming and J lost 0 bases, with 11 bases between them. Germline V CDR1 and CDR2: SGHTA, FQGNSA. The CDR3 loop reads CASSFEQAVNTEAFF. CDR3 nucleotide sequence: TGTGCCAGCAGCTTTGAACAGGCCGTGAACACTGAAGCTTTCTTT.

The chain employs TRBV5-1 and TRBJ2-1, with D uncertain. The CDR3 totals 13 residues. The germline V gene encodes CDR1 SGHRS and CDR2 YFSETQ. Trimming cost V 0 bases and J 6 bases, with 7 bases left between them. CDR3 in DNA: TGCGCCAGCAGCTTGGAGCCGTTCAATGAGCAGTTCTTC. Its protein product is CASSLEPFNEQFF.

This clonotype was seen repeatedly, ten times or more. The rearrangement joins TRBV6-6 to TRBJ1-1; D perhaps matches TRBD1 (5 bases). V lost 0 bases, J lost 5 bases, and 13 bases lay in between. The CDR3 is 15 residues long. The germline CDR1 and CDR2 sequences are MNHNY and SVGAGI (reference sequence). The CDR3, as DNA: TGTGCCAGCAGTTACTCAAGGGGCTGGGGTACTGAAGCTTTCTTT. This translates into CASSYSRGWGTEAFF.

The chain links TRBV19 to TRBJ1-5, with 12 bases aligning to TRBD1. The CDR3 sequence is 16 residues long. The germline CDR1 and CDR2 sequences are LNHDA and SQIVND (reference sequence). Trimming removed 4 bases from V and 4 bases from J; junction bases left unmatched: 5. The CDR3 nucleotides read TGTGCCAGTAGTAAGGGACAGGGGGCGATGAATCAGCCCCAGCATTTT. It translates to CASSKGQGAMNQPQHF.

This clonotype was counted ten times or more. V gene TRBV15 combines with J gene TRBJ2-1, with D hard to call. Germline V CDR1 and CDR2: LNHNV, YYDKDF (reference sequence). The CDR3 sequence is 11 residues long. V dropped 3 bases and J dropped 5 bases, with 2 bases sitting between them. The CDR3 reads CATSRDNEQFF. The CDR3 coding sequence is TGTGCCACCAGCAGGGACAATGAGCAGTTCTTC.

This clonotype showed up just a few times. The rearrangement links TRBV5-1 to TRBJ1-3; D is possibly TRBD1 (5 bases). V dropped 2 bases and J dropped 8 bases, with 20 bases sitting between them. Germline loops: CDR1 SGHRS, CDR2 YFSETQ. The CDR3 has 16 residues. The CDR3 bases are TGCGCCAGCAGCTTAGGCCGTCCCGGGGCGAGGGACACCATATATTTT. Translating it yields CASSLGRPGARDTIYF. Together with reference TRBV5-1 and TRBJ1-3, the CDR3 gives the full variable domain: KAGVTQTPRYLIKTRGQQVTLSCSPISGHRSVSWYQQTPGQGLQFLFEYFSETQRNKGNFPGRFSGRQFSNSRSEMNVSTLELGDSALYLCASSLGRPGARDTIYFGEGSWLTVV.

The chain uses TRBV19 and TRBJ2-7; D is perhaps TRBD1 (6 bases). The germline CDR1 and CDR2 sequences are LNHDA and SQIVND (reference sequence). The CDR3 has 14 residues. V gave up 4 bases and J gave up 1 base, with 11 bases separating them. This CDR3 reads CASSTSTGSYEQYF. For the CDR3, the DNA is TGTGCCAGTAGTACTTCGACAGGTTCCTACGAGCAGTACTTC.

The table lists this clonotype with a few counts. The V call is TRBV7-2, the J call TRBJ2-3; D call uncertain. The germline gives CDR1 SGHTA, CDR2 FQGNSA. Trimming left V 5 bases short and J 7 bases short, with 4 bases between. The CDR3 extends over 10 amino acids. Here the CDR3 reads CASSAHTQYF. The CDR3 nucleotides read TGTGCCAGCAGCGCCCATACGCAGTATTTT.

This clonotype was seen ten or more times. This rearrangement joins TRBV28 to TRBJ1-2, with D maybe TRBD1 (6 bases). Trimming shortened V by 3 bases and J by 4 bases, and 15 bases separated the two germline ends. CDR3 size: 15 residues. Germline CDR1 and CDR2: MDHEN and SYDVKM. For the CDR3, the DNA is TGTGCCAGCAGTTTGGGGGGGGGCGCTGGCTATGGCTACACCTTC. Amino acids: CASSLGGGAGYGYTF.

On this clonotype itself: One end of the junction varies from germline; a read error may be responsible. V and J are TRBV19 and TRBJ1-2; TRBD1 aligns across 7 bases. The CDR3 has 16 residues. In germline, CDR1 is LNHDA, CDR2 SQIVND (reference sequence). In DNA form, the CDR3 reads TGTGCCAGTAGTATAGGGGCAGGGGGAGGCGAGAATGGCTGCACCTTC. Its protein is CASSIGAGGGENGCTF.

To note about this clonotype: A junction end diverges from the germline sequence, so it may reflect a read error. The chain is built from TRBV28 and TRBJ2-3; 11 bases fit TRBD2. CDR3 length equals 15 residues. CDR1 and CDR2 from the germline V gene are MDHEN and SYDVKM. This CDR3 reads CTSIFSGGGGDTQYF. CDR3 bases: TGTACCAGCATATTTAGCGGGGGGGGCGGGGATACGCAGTATTTT.

The chain has TRBV9 and TRBJ2-4, with D unresolved. Germline V lookup: CDR1 SGDLS, CDR2 YYNGEE. The germline V and J ends were trimmed by 0 bases and 0 bases, with 7 bases remaining between them. The CDR3 contains 15 residues. Written as DNA, the CDR3 is TGTGCCAGCAGCGTAGGGGATTCAGCCAAAAACATTCAGTACTTC. Its translation is CASSVGDSAKNIQYF. The variable domain in full, completed from reference TRBV9 and TRBJ2-4, reads DSGVTQTPKHLITATGQRVTLRCSPRSGDLSVYWYQQSLDQGLQFLIQYYNGEERAKGNILERFSAQQFPDLHSELNLSSLELGDSALYFCASSVGDSAKNIQYFGAGTRLSVL.

J is TRBJ1-2 and V is TRBV19; 7 nucleotides match TRBD1. Germline-derived CDR1 and CDR2 are LNHDA and SQIVND (reference sequence). The CDR3 is 15 amino acids. J lost 5 bases, V lost 1 base, and 7 bases had no gene match. Here the CDR3 reads CASSIVRRGGYGYTF. CDR3 DNA sequence: TGTGCCAGTAGTATAGTTCGCAGGGGGGGATATGGCTACACCTTC.

This clonotype was observed at least ten times. The rearrangement joins TRBV25-1 to TRBJ1-2, with 11 positions matching TRBD1. CDR1 is MGHDK, CDR2 SYGVNS, per germline. The CDR3 totals 14 residues. Germline trimming cut 6 bases from V and 3 bases from J; bases unmatched to any gene: 3. DNA for the CDR3: TGTGCCAGCAGGCCGGGACAGGGGGACTATGGCTACACCTTC. Residues: CASRPGQGDYGYTF.

This clonotype was found many times. CDR3 loop: CASSFSGGTDTQYF. The CDR3 DNA is TGTGCCAGCAGTTTCAGCGGAGGCACAGATACGCAGTATTTT. The chain joins TRBV12-3 or TRBV12-4 to TRBJ2-3; D might be TRBD2 (5 bases). The CDR3 has 14 amino acids. Trimming left V 3 bases short and J 1 base short, with 8 bases between.

This clonotype was detected ten times or more. CDR3 nucleotide sequence: TGCGCCAGCAGCTTGGCCGGTTGGGGACGCTCCTATAATTCACCCCTCCACTTT. Protein sequence: CASSLAGWGRSYNSPLHF. The chain joins TRBV5-1 to TRBJ1-6; D may be TRBD1 (5 bases). Germline CDR1 is SGHRS and CDR2 is YFSETQ. The CDR3 extends over 18 amino acids. V lost 0 bases and J 0 bases, leaving 13 bases between the germline ends. Looking up the rest from reference TRBV5-1 and TRBJ1-6 gives the full variable domain: KAGVTQTPRYLIKTRGQQVTLSCSPISGHRSVSWYQQTPGQGLQFLFEYFSETQRNKGNFPGRFSGRQFSNSRSEMNVSTLELGDSALYLCASSLAGWGRSYNSPLHFGNGTRLTVT.

The chain combines TRBV7-8 with TRBJ2-1, with D possibly being TRBD2 (6 bases). V was pared by 5 bases and J by 7 bases, with 15 bases between. Germline V CDR1 and CDR2: SGHVS, FQNEAQ. The CDR3 extends over 14 amino acids. The CDR3 reads CASSGPVAGNEQFF. DNA for the CDR3: TGTGCCAGCAGCGGCCCGGTGGCGGGGAATGAGCAGTTCTTC.

The rearrangement links TRBV12-3 or TRBV12-4 to TRBJ2-7, with TRBD1 matching 9 bases. With 3 bases clipped from V and 5 bases from J, the junction kept 5 bases outside the gene matches. The CDR3 is 14 amino acids. DNA of the CDR3: TGTGCCAGCAGTTTCGGGACAGGGTTCGACGAGCAGTACTTC. Its protein is CASSFGTGFDEQYF.

Many counts were recorded for this clonotype. This sequence joins TRBV28 and TRBJ1-5; D is ambiguous. Germline V gene lookup returns CDR1 MDHEN and CDR2 SYDVKM. The CDR3 is 14 residues long. V lost 2 bases and J lost 6, with 11 bases in between. CDR3 nucleotides: TGTGCCAGCAGTTTAACTGGTGCCACTCAGCCCCAGCATTTT. This translates into CASSLTGATQPQHF.

This clonotype was detected ten times or more. This rearrangement joins TRBV10-3 to TRBJ1-5; unclear D gene. The CDR3 extends over 14 amino acids. Looked up from germline, CDR1 is ENHRY and CDR2 is SYGVKD. The V end lost 0 bases, the J end lost 9 bases, and 12 bases lay between the germline ends. Here the CDR3 reads CAISESSALRPQHF. DNA of the CDR3: TGTGCCATCAGTGAGTCGTCCGCGTTGCGGCCCCAGCATTTT.